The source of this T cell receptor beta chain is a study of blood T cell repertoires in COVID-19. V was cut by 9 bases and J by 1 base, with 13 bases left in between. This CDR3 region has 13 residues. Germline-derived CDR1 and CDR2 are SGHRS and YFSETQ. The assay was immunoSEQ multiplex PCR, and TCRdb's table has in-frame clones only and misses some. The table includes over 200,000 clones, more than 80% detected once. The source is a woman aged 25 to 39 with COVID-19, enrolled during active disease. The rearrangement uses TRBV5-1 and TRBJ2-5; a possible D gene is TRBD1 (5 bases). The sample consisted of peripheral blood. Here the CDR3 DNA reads TGCGCCACCCAAAGAGACAGCCAAGAGACCCAGTACTTC. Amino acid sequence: CATQRDSQETQYF. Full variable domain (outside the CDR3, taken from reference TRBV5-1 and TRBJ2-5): KAGVTQTPRYLIKTRGQQVTLSCSPISGHRSVSWYQQTPGQGLQFLFEYFSETQRNKGNFPGRFSGRQFSNSRSEMNVSTLELGDSALYLCATQRDSQETQYFGPGTRLLVL.